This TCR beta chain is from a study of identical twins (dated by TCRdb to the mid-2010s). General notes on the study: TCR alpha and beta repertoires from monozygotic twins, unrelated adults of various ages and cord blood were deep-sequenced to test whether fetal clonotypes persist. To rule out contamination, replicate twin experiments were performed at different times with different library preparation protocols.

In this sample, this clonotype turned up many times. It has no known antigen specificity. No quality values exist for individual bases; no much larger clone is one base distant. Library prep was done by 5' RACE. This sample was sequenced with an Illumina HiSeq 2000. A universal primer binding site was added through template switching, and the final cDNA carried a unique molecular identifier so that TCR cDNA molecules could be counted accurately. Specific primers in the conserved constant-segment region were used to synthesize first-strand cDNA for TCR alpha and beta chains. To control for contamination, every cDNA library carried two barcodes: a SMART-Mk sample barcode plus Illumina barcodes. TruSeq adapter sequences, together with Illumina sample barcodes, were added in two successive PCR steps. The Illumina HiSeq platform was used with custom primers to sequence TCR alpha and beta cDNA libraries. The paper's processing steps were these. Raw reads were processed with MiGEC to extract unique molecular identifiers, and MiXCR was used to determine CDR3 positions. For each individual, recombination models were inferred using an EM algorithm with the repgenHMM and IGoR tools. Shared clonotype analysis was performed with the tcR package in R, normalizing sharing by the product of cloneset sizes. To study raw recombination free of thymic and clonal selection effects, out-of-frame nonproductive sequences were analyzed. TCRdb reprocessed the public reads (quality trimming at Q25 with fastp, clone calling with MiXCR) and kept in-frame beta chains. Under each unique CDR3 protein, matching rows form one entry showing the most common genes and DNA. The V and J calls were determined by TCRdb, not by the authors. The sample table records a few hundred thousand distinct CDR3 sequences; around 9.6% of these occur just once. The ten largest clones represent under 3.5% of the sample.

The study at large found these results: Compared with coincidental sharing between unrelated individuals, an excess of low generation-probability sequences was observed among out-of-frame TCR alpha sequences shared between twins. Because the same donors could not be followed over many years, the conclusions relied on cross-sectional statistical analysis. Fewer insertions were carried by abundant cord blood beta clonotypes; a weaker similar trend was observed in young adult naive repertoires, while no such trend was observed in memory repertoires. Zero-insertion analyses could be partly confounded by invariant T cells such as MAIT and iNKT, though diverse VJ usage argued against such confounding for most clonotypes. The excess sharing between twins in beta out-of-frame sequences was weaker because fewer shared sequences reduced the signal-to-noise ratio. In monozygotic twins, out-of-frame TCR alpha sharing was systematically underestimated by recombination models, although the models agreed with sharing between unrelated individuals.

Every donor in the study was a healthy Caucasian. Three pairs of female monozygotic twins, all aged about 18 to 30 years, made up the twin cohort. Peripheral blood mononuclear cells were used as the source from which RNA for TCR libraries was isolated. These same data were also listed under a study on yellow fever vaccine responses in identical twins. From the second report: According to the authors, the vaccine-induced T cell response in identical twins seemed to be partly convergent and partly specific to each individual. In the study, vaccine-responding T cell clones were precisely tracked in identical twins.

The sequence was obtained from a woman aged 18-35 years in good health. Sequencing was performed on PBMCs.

The CDR3 in this case is CSARDPPEGSPFF. The DNA reads as follows: TGCAGTGCTAGAGATCCCCCAGAGGGGTCTCCTTTCTTT. The sequence is built from TRBV20-1 and TRBJ1-1; TRBD1 is perhaps the D gene, given 5 matching bases. CDR1 and CDR2 were assigned from the germline V gene (reference sequence) as DFQATT and SNEGSKA. The germline ends are 17 bases apart after V is trimmed by 0 bases and J by 12 bases. Measured from the cysteine to the phenylalanine, the CDR3 is 13 residues long. The CDR3 DNA has 39 bases and is translated from base 1.